The 10 T cell receptor beta chains reported below all come from one sample, sequenced in a study of T cells expressing NK-cell markers. TCRdb re-called the 5' RACE reads and catalogs CDR3 proteins one per entry, DNA excluded. The sample table includes about 460,000 distinct CDR3 sequences. The sequenced sample consisted of blood T cells: a sorted CD56 or NKG2C T cell subset, CD4+ or CD8+ T cells, or bulk PBMC T cells (not recorded which). These receptors all come from a woman in her 50s in good health.

The rearrangement joins TRBV7-2 to TRBJ2-2. CDR3 length: 14 residues. Per the germline V gene, CDR1 is SGHTA and CDR2 is FQGNSA. The CDR3 reads CASSLGIWPGELFF. Full variable domain (outside the CDR3, taken from reference TRBV7-2 and TRBJ2-2): GAGVSQSPSNKVTEKGKDVELRCDPISGHTALYWYRQSLGQGLEFLIYFQGNSAPDKSGLPSDRFSAERTGGSVSTLTIQRTQQEDSAVYLCASSLGIWPGELFFGEGSRLTVL.

The CDR3 loop reads CSCGGGIGGGYTF. This rearrangement joins TRBV29-1 to TRBJ1-2; TCRdb's assignment of TRBD1 cannot be checked, as there is no DNA. The V gene's germline CDR1 is SQVTM and CDR2 ANQGSEA. This CDR3 has 13 amino acids.

V gene TRBV6-1 combines with J gene TRBJ1-5. This CDR3 has 13 amino acids. Germline assignment: CDR1 MNHNS and CDR2 SASEGT. The CDR3 sequence is CASSDSFYQPQHF.

The chain employs TRBV6-5 and TRBJ2-1; the TRBD1 assignment by TCRdb is unverifiable without DNA. There are 15 residues in the CDR3. Per germline, CDR1 MNHEY and CDR2 SVGAGI. The CDR3 protein is CASSYGDRVYNEQFF.

The gene calls are TRBV5-4 and TRBJ2-3; TCRdb names TRBD2, which stays unverified in the absence of DNA. Germline V gene sequence: CDR1 SGHNT, CDR2 YYREEE (reference sequence). The CDR3 is 17 amino acids. The CDR3 spells CASSLTLRTSSSDTQYF. The full variable domain, its missing parts supplied by reference TRBV5-4 and TRBJ2-3, is ETGVTQSPTHLIKTRGQQVTLRCSSQSGHNTVSWYQQALGQGPQFIFQYYREEENGRGNFPPRFSGLQFPNYSSELNVNALELDDSALYLCASSLTLRTSSSDTQYFGPGTRLTVL.

The chain uses TRBV29-1 and TRBJ1-1; the TCRdb call, TRBD1, lacks DNA for checking. Germline-derived CDR1 and CDR2 are SQVTM and ANQGSEA. CDR3 size: 14 residues. This CDR3 is CSVALGAMNTEAFF.

The CDR3 protein is CASSQGDPRDYEQYF. The J gene is TRBJ2-7, the V gene TRBV3-1; TCRdb selects TRBD2, and the lack of DNA leaves this call unchecked. This CDR3 has 15 amino acids. Germline CDR1 reads LGHDT; CDR2 reads YNNKEL (reference sequence).

The CDR3 reads CATPGQGLAKNIQYF. The chain employs TRBV12-3 or TRBV12-4 and TRBJ2-4; as DNA is missing, the TRBD1 call by TCRdb cannot be tested. This CDR3 spans 15 amino acids.

V gene TRBV5-1 combines with J gene TRBJ2-7. Germline V gene sequence: CDR1 SGHRS, CDR2 YFSETQ. The CDR3 has 12 amino acids. The CDR3 reads CASGNGKYEQYF.

This chain links TRBV5-1 with TRBJ2-7; the TCRdb call, TRBD2, lacks DNA for checking. Germline V gene data show CDR1 as SGHRS and CDR2 as YFSETQ. The CDR3 has 13 amino acids. The CDR3 here is CASQAGGSYEQYF.